The 13 T cell receptor beta chains given below trace back to one sample, sequenced in a study of a mutant IDH1 vaccine in newly diagnosed glioma. Their specific antigens are unknown. TCRdb keeps only in-frame clones here, not all; method: immunoSEQ multiplex PCR. This sample has some 71,000 clones, with around 90% found just once. Regarding time point: week 35, safety follow-up. With topical imiquimod, each dose of the vaccine consisted of 300 ug of mutant IDH1 20-mer peptide. This specimen was PBMCs, taken from a glioma patient whose treatment included an IDH1 peptide vaccine. Receptors originate from a man aged 25-45 years with glioma.

The J gene is TRBJ1-5, the V gene TRBV19, with D perhaps TRBD1 (5 bases). The CDR3 extends over 19 amino acids. From germline, CDR1 is LNHDA and CDR2 SQIVND (reference sequence). V was trimmed by 6 bases and J by 0 bases, leaving 24 bases between them. The CDR3 DNA is TGTGCCAGTAGCACTCGGGACGGAGGACCGGGGGATAGCAATCAGCCCCAGCATTTT. Translating gives CASSTRDGGPGDSNQPQHF.

V is TRBV19 and J is TRBJ1-1; 8 nucleotides line up with TRBD1. This CDR3 has 13 residues. CDR1 and CDR2 (germline): LNHDA, SQIVND (reference sequence). The J segment lost 6 bases and the V segment lost 5 bases, leaving 5 bases of the junction unmatched. Written as DNA, the CDR3 is TGTGCCAGTAGTCCCAGACAGGGGTCTGAAGCTTTCTTT. It yields the protein CASSPRQGSEAFF.

The CDR3 is CASSLAGSPYGYTF. As DNA, the CDR3 is TGTGCCAGCAGCTTAGCGGGCAGCCCTTATGGCTACACCTTC. The V call is TRBV7-9, the J call TRBJ1-2; no firm D call. The CDR3 runs 14 residues. Trimming shortened V by 0 bases and J by 5 bases, and 10 bases separated the two germline ends. Germline V gene data show CDR1 as SEHNR and CDR2 as FQNEAQ (reference sequence). The variable domain in full, completed from reference TRBV7-9 and TRBJ1-2, reads DTGVSQNPRHKITKRGQNVTFRCDPISEHNRLYWYRQTLGQGPEFLTYFQNEAQLEKSRLLSDRFSAERPKGSFSTLEIQRTEQGDSAMYLCASSLAGSPYGYTFGSGTRLTVV.

The chain links TRBV29-1 to TRBJ1-3; unclear D gene. CDR3 length equals 12 residues. Germline values: CDR1 SQVTM, CDR2 ANQGSEA. V lost 4 bases, J lost 2 bases, and 6 bases lay in between. CDR3 nucleotides: TGCAGCGTTGTTCAAACTGGAAACACCATATATTTT. Protein sequence: CSVVQTGNTIYF. Using reference TRBV29-1 and TRBJ1-3 for the parts outside the CDR3, the full variable domain is SAVISQKPSRDICQRGTSLTIQCQVDSQVTMMFWYRQQPGQSLTLIATANQGSEATYESGFVIDKFPISRPNLTFSTLTVSNMSPEDSSIYLCSVVQTGNTIYFGEGSWLTVV.

The chain combines TRBV7-8 with TRBJ1-3; D gene unclear. CDR1 and CDR2 (germline): SGHVS, FQNEAQ. The CDR3 runs to 15 residues. V was shortened by 2 bases and J by 6 bases, with 14 bases between the two germline ends. The CDR3 bases are TGTGCCAGCAGCTTATTGGCGAACAGTGAAAACACCATATATTTT. This translates into CASSLLANSENTIYF.

Comment on this clone: Its ends do not fully match the called genes, so a read error is possible. This rearrangement joins TRBV5-6 to TRBJ2-3; possible D gene TRBD2, 6 bases. Germline loops: CDR1 SGHDT, CDR2 YYEEEE. The CDR3 is 14 amino acids. The CDR3 DNA reads TGTGCCAGCACCTTGGGGGGAAGAGGGGATACGCAGTATTTT. This translates into CASTLGGRGDTQYF.

The chain combines TRBV1 with TRBJ1-1. TRBV1 is annotated as a pseudogene. CDR3 size: 15 residues. The CDR3 spells CTSSPEEGTNTEAFF. The CDR3, as DNA: TGCACCAGCAGCCCCGAGGAGGGGACGAACACTGAAGCTTTCTTT.

CDR3 sequence reads: CASVGGPGRTKNIQYF. Here the CDR3 DNA reads TGTGCCAGCGTTGGGGGGCCAGGGAGGACCAAAAACATTCAGTACTTC. This chain joins TRBV2 and TRBJ2-4; possibly TRBD1 or TRBD2 for D (6 bases each). Germline V gene data show CDR1 as SNHLY and CDR2 as FYNNEI. V shed 8 bases and J shed 2 bases, with 19 bases lying between them. The CDR3 has 16 amino acids.

This clone showed up just once. The chain combines TRBV11-3 with TRBJ2-2; D gene uncertain. Germline values: CDR1 SGHNT, CDR2 YENEEA. This CDR3 region has 13 residues. V was clipped by 3 bases and J by 5 bases, with 7 bases between them. CDR3 residues: CASSFSDTGELFF. The CDR3 DNA is TGTGCCAGCAGCTTTTCCGATACCGGGGAGCTGTTTTTT. Supplemented by reference TRBV11-3 and TRBJ2-2, the full variable domain reads EAGVVQSPRYKIIEKKQPVAFWCNPISGHNTLYWYLQNLGQGPELLIRYENEEAVDDSQLPKDRFSAERLKGVDSTLKIQPAELGDSAVYLCASSFSDTGELFFGEGSRLTVL.

J is TRBJ2-3 and V is TRBV14; tentative D call: TRBD1 (6 bases). CDR1 and CDR2 (germline): SGHDN, FVKESK. The V gene lost 4 bases and the J gene lost 1 base, with 15 bases spanning the gap. The CDR3 spans 16 residues. CDR3: CASSPNQGWGTDTQYF. CDR3 DNA: TGTGCCAGCAGCCCAAATCAGGGGTGGGGCACAGATACGCAGTATTTT. Full variable domain (outside the CDR3, taken from reference TRBV14 and TRBJ2-3): EAGVTQFPSHSVIEKGQTVTLRCDPISGHDNLYWYRRVMGKEIKFLLHFVKESKQDESGMPNNRFLAERTGGTYSTLKVQPAELEDSGVYFCASSPNQGWGTDTQYFGPGTRLTVL.

The genes are TRBV28 and TRBJ2-7, with D possibly being TRBD1 or TRBD2 (5 bases each). Trimming left V 7 bases short and J 7 bases short, with 14 bases between. The CDR3 runs to 12 residues. The V gene's germline CDR1 is MDHEN and CDR2 SYDVKM. The CDR3 region is CASTLNGAEQYF. Written as DNA, the CDR3 is TGTGCCAGCACCTTAAACGGGGCTGAGCAGTACTTC.

The chain recombines TRBV19 with TRBJ1-5; the match to TRBD1 covers 8 bases. Losses at the gene ends were 6 bases for V and 3 bases for J; bases not matched to a gene: 7. Germline V gene sequence: CDR1 LNHDA, CDR2 SQIVND (reference sequence). The CDR3 totals 15 residues. CDR3 bases: TGTGCCAGTAGCAGGGGGCCCCGAGTCAATCAGCCCCAGCATTTT. Its protein product is CASSRGPRVNQPQHF.

The chain recombines TRBV9 with TRBJ2-5; D is undetermined. The CDR3 spans 14 residues. V dropped 1 base and J dropped 2 bases, with 9 bases sitting between them. CDR1 and CDR2 from the germline V gene are SGDLS and YYNGEE. CDR3: CASSVSGLQETQYF. The CDR3 bases are TGTGCCAGCAGCGTATCCGGGTTGCAAGAGACCCAGTACTTC.